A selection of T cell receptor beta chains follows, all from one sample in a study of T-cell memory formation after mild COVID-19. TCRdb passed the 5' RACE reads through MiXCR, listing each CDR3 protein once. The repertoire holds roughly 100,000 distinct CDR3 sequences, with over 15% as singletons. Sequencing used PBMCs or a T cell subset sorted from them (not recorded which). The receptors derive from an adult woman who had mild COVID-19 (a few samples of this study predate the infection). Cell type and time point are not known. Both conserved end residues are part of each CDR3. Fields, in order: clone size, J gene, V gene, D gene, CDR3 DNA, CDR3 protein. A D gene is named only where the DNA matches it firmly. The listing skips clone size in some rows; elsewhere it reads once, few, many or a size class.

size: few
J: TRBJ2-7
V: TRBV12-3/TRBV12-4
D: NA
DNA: TGTGCCAGCACGGAGGAGGGGGCGAACGAGCAGTACTTC
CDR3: CASTEEGANEQYF

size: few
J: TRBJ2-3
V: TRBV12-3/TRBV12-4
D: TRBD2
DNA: TGTGCCAGCAGACCCCCGGGGGGGAGTGGAGATACGCAGTATTTT
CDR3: CASRPPGGSGDTQYF

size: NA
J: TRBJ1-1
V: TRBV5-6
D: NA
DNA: TGTGCCAGCAGCTTGGCAGGAGGACAGAACGAAGCTTTCTTT
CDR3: CASSLAGGQNEAFF

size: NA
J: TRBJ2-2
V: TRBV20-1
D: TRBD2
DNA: TGCAGTGCTAGAGATTACAGGCCCCAGCGGGAATCGAACACCGGGGAGCTGTTTTTT
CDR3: CSARDYRPQRESNTGELFF

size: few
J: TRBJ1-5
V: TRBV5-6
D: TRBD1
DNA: TGTGCCAGCAGCTTAAACAGGGGAACTTACAATCAGCCCCAGCATTTT
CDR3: CASSLNRGTYNQPQHF

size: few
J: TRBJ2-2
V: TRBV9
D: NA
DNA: TGTGCCAGCAGCGTAGGGGGTAACCCCGGGGAGCTGTTTTTT
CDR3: CASSVGGNPGELFF

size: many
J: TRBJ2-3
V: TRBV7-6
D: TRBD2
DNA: TGTGCCAGCAGCTTTTCGCTAGCGGGCCCAGATACGCAGTATTTT
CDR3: CASSFSLAGPDTQYF

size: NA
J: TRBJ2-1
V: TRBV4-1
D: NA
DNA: TGCGCCAGCAGCCAGGGTTTACTCGGGGGCGGGGTGTACAATGAGCAGTTCTTC
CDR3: CASSQGLLGGGVYNEQFF

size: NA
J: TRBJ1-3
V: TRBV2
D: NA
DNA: TGTGCCAGCGGAGGCAGGGATGGAAACACCATATATTTT
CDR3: CASGGRDGNTIYF

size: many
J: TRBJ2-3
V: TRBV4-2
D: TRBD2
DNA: TGTGCCAGCAGCCTGACTAGCGGGGGCACAGATACGCAGTATTTT
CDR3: CASSLTSGGTDTQYF

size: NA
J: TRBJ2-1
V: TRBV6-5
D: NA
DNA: TGTGCCAGCAGTCCCCTGGGGTTCAATGAGCAGTTCTTC
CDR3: CASSPLGFNEQFF

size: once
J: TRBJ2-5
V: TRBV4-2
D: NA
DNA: TGTGCCAGCAGCCACGGGGAACTGGAAGAGACCCAGTACTTC
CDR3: CASSHGELEETQYF

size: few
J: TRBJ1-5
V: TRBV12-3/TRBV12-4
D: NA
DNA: TGTGCCAGCAGTGACTACAGGGAGGATCAGCCCCAGCATTTT
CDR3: CASSDYREDQPQHF

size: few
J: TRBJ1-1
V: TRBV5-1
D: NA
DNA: TGCGCCAGCAGCTACTCGGCCCCCCACGGAAGATACACTGAAGCTTTCTTT
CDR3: CASSYSAPHGRYTEAFF

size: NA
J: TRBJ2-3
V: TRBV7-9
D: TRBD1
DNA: TGTGCCAGCAGCTTGGGACAGACCACTACAGATACGCAGTATTTT
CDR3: CASSLGQTTTDTQYF

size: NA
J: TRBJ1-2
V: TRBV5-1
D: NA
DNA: TGCGCCAGCAGCTCTGTGGTTGAAGGCTACACCTTC
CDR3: CASSSVVEGYTF

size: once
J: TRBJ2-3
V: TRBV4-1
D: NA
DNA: TGCGCCAGCAGCCTCCGCCCCGGGGGGCCAGATACGCAGTATTTT
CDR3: CASSLRPGGPDTQYF

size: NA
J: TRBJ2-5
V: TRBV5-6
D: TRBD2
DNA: TGTGCCAGCAGCTGGGGGGTCCTAGCGGGGTTTAGCGAGACCCAGTACTTC
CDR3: CASSWGVLAGFSETQYF

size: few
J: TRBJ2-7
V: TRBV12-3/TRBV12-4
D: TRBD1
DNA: TGTGCCAGCAGCTCACAGGGGTTGGTCACCTACGAGCAGTACTTC
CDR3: CASSSQGLVTYEQYF

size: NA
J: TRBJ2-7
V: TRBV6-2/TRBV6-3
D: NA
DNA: TGTGCCAGCAGTTTCGGGAGCGAGCAGTACTTC
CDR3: CASSFGSEQYF

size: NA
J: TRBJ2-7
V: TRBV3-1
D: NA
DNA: TGTGCCAGCAGCCAAGATATCCCGGGGGCGCCCTACGAGCAGTACTTC
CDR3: CASSQDIPGAPYEQYF

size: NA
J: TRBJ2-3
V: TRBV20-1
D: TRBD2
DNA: TGCAGTGCCCACCCTTACGAGCGGGAGCCAGATACGCAGTATTTT
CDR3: CSAHPYEREPDTQYF

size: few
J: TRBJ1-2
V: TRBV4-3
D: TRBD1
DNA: TGCGCCAGCAGCCCCGAGCCCGGATTGACAGGGGGCGCATTAGGCTACACCTTC
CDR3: CASSPEPGLTGGALGYTF

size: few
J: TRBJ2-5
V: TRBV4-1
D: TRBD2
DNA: TGCGCCAGCAGCCAAGCCGGACTAGCGGGGAAAGAGACCCAGTACTTC
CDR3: CASSQAGLAGKETQYF

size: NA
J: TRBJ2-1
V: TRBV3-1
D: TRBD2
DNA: TGTGCCAGCAACCTGGGGACTAGCGGGGACAATGAGCAGTTCTTC
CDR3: CASNLGTSGDNEQFF

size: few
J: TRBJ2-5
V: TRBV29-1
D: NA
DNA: TGCAGCGTTGGGGGGGACGGGGTGATCTCTGGGACCCAGTACTTC
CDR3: CSVGGDGVISGTQYF

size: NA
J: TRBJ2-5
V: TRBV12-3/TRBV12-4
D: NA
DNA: TGTGCCAGCAGTTCGTCCGGTAATGGGGAGACCCAGTACTTC
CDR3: CASSSSGNGETQYF

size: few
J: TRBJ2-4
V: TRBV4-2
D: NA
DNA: TGTGCCAGCAGATCGCGGTCCGGGACCCTAGCCAAAAACATTCAGTACTTC
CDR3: CASRSRSGTLAKNIQYF

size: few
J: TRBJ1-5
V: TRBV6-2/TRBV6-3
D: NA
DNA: TGTGCCAGCAGTTATGGGGACGGAAGGTTGTTTAGCAATCAGCCCCAGCATTTT
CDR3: CASSYGDGRLFSNQPQHF

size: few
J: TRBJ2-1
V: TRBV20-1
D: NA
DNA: TGCAGTGCTGCTCAGCCCTACAATGAGCAGTTCTTC
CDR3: CSAAQPYNEQFF

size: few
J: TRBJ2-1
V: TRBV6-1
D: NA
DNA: TGTGCCAGCAGTGAAGTCGGCAGCCACAATGAGCAGTTCTTC
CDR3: CASSEVGSHNEQFF

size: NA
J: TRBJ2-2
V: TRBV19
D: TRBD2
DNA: TGTGCCAGTAGTATGGGGGGACTAGCGTCCGGGGAGCTGTTTTTT
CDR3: CASSMGGLASGELFF

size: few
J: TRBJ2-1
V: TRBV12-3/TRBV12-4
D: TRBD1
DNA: TGTGCCAGCAGTTTTCTCACAGGGGGGTCCTACAATGAGCAGTTCTTC
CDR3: CASSFLTGGSYNEQFF

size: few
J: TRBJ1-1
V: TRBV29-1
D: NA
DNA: TGCAGCGCCGACGACAGCGTTTCCTATGAAGCTTTCTTT
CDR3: CSADDSVSYEAFF

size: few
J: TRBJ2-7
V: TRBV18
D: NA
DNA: TGTGCCAGCTCACCACAGGGGCCTGGATACGAGCAGTACTTC
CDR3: CASSPQGPGYEQYF

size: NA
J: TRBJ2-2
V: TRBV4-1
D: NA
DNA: TGCGCCAGCAGCCAGGGGTCCGGGGAGCTGTTTTTT
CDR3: CASSQGSGELFF

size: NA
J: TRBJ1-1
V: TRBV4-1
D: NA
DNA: TGCGCCAGCAGCCAACGTCCGATGAACACTGAAGCTTTCTTT
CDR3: CASSQRPMNTEAFF

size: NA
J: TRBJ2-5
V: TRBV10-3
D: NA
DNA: TGTGCCATCAGTGAGTCCCACAGCCTTTGGTCATCAGAGACCCAGTACTTC
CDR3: CAISESHSLWSSETQYF

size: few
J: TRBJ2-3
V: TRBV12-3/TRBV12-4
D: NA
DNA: TGTGCCAGCAGTCCCCCCCTAGATACGCAGTATTTT
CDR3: CASSPPLDTQYF

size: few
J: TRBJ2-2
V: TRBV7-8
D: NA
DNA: TGTGCCAGCAGCTTAGGAGCAGGGGGGAGGAACACCGGGGAGCTGTTTTTT
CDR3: CASSLGAGGRNTGELFF

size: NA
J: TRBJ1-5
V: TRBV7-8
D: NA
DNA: TGTGCCAGCAGCTTAGTTGGAGAACTGAGCAATCAGCCCCAGCATTTT
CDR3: CASSLVGELSNQPQHF

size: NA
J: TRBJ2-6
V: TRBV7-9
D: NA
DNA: TGTGCCAGCAGCTTAAGCTGGCAGGCATCTGGGGCCAACGTCCTGACTTTC
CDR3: CASSLSWQASGANVLTF

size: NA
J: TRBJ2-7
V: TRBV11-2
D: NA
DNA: TGTGCCAGCAGCTTAGATCCGGGTAGCTCCTACGAGCAGTACTTC
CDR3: CASSLDPGSSYEQYF

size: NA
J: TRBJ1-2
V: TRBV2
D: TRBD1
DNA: TGTGCCAGCAGTGAAGGGACAGGTCTTAACTATGGCTACACCTTC
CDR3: CASSEGTGLNYGYTF

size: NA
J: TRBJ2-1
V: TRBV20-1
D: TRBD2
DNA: TGCAGTCCGCTAGGGGCTAGCGGGAACCCCTCCTACAATGAGCAGTTCTTC
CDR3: CSPLGASGNPSYNEQFF

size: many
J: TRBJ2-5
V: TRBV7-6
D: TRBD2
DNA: TGTGCCAGCAGCCTTTGGACTAGCGGAAACCAAGAGACCCAGTACTTC
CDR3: CASSLWTSGNQETQYF

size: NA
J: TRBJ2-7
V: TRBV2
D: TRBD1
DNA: TGTGCCAGCAGTGATAGGACAGGGGGCAGAGAGCAGTACTTC
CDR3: CASSDRTGGREQYF

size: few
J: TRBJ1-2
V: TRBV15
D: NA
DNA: TGTGCCACCAGCAGGACGGACCGGGACTACACCTTC
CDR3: CATSRTDRDYTF

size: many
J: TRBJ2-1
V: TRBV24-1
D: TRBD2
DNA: TGTGCCACCAGACCCAGCGGGGGTATCGATGAGCAGTTCTTC
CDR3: CATRPSGGIDEQFF

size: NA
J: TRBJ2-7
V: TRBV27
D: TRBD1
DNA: TGTGCCAGCAGTTCTCGTGGGACAGGGGGCTACGAGCAGTACTTC
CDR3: CASSSRGTGGYEQYF

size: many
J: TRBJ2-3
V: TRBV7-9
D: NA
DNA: TGTGCCAGCAGCTTCCCCTTCACAGATACGCAGTATTTT
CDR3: CASSFPFTDTQYF

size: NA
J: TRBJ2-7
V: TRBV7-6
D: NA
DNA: TGTGCCAGCAGCTTAGCATGGGACGGCTACGAGCAGTACTTC
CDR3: CASSLAWDGYEQYF

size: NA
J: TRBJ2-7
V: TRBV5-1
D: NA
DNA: TGCGCCAGCAGCTTGTCAGTTCCTTACGAGCAGTACTTC
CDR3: CASSLSVPYEQYF

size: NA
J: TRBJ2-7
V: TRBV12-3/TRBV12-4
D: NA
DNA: TGTGCCAGCAGCGGAGGATATTCCTACGAGCAGTACTTC
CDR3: CASSGGYSYEQYF

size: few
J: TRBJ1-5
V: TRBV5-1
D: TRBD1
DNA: TGCGCCAGCAGCTTGGCCCCGGGACAGGTCAATCAGCCCCAGCATTTT
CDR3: CASSLAPGQVNQPQHF